The rows below give T cell receptor beta chains drawn from one sample of a study of blood T cell repertoires in COVID-19. The protocol was immunoSEQ multiplex PCR, while the TCRdb copy is restricted to in-frame clones and leaves out a portion. In the table there are 200,000 or so clones, about 84% of which are singletons. Sequencing input: peripheral blood. These receptors were collected from a young woman with acute or convalescent COVID-19. Both conserved end residues are part of each CDR3. Fields, in order: V gene, D gene, J gene, clone size, CDR3 DNA, CDR3 protein. A D gene is named only where the DNA matches it firmly. Some rows have no size entry. The others give once, few or many, or a class for an expanded clone.

V: TRBV27
D: TRBD1
J: TRBJ2-7
size: .
DNA: TGTGCCGGGACAGGGGAGCAGTACTTC
CDR3: CAGTGEQYF

V: TRBV15
D: TRBD1
J: TRBJ1-5
size: .
DNA: TGTGCCACCAGCAGCCGGACAGGGAGGAATCAGCCCCAGCATTTT
CDR3: CATSSRTGRNQPQHF

V: TRBV28
D: TRBD1
J: TRBJ2-5
size: .
DNA: TGTGCCAGCAGAGCGTGGGACAGACAAGAGACCCAGTACTTC
CDR3: CASRAWDRQETQYF

V: TRBV4-1
D: TRBD1
J: TRBJ1-2
size: few
DNA: TGCGCCAGCAGATCACTCAGGGGGAGGGGCTACACCTTC
CDR3: CASRSLRGRGYTF

V: TRBV5-8
D: .
J: TRBJ2-2
size: .
DNA: TGTGCCAGCAGCTTGGGAGGGACACGGTTGAAGCTGTTTTTT
CDR3: CASSLGGTRLKLFF

V: TRBV6-5
D: TRBD1
J: TRBJ2-3
size: .
DNA: TGTGCCAGCAGGCAGGGGGCAAAGGCAGATACGCAGTATTTT
CDR3: CASRQGAKADTQYF

V: TRBV29-1
D: .
J: TRBJ2-3
size: .
DNA: TGCAGCGTTGAAGTTGCGGGGGCTCGCACAGATACGCAGTATTTT
CDR3: CSVEVAGARTDTQYF

V: TRBV10-2
D: .
J: TRBJ1-2
size: .
DNA: TGCGCCAGCAGTGTCTTCGGGGGGGGGCAGGGCTACACCTTC
CDR3: CASSVFGGGQGYTF

V: TRBV7-8
D: .
J: TRBJ1-6
size: .
DNA: TGTGCCAGCAGCCTGCCGGGGAGCTCCTATAATTCACCCCTCCACTTT
CDR3: CASSLPGSSYNSPLHF

V: TRBV5-4
D: TRBD1
J: TRBJ2-7
size: .
DNA: TGTGCCAGCAGCCGCACGGGACAGCAGTACGAGCAGTACTTC
CDR3: CASSRTGQQYEQYF

V: TRBV3-1/TRBV3-2
D: TRBD1
J: TRBJ1-1
size: .
DNA: TGTGCCAGCAGCCAATTCGGCAGGGGGCGCAGGAACACTGAAGCTTTCTTT
CDR3: CASSQFGRGRRNTEAFF

V: TRBV5-1
D: .
J: TRBJ1-1
size: .
DNA: TGCGCCAGCAGCTTCGCCAGGGTGGACACTGAAGCTTTCTTT
CDR3: CASSFARVDTEAFF

V: TRBV20-1
D: .
J: TRBJ1-2
size: .
DNA: TGCAGCCCAACACTAGGACCCGAGTACACCTTC
CDR3: CSPTLGPEYTF

V: TRBV6-6
D: .
J: TRBJ1-1
size: .
DNA: TGTGCCAGCAGTTACAGTAGGCGGTCTCCGAACACTGAAGCTTTCTTT
CDR3: CASSYSRRSPNTEAFF

V: TRBV28
D: .
J: TRBJ2-2
size: .
DNA: TGTGCCAGCACATCCAGGAACACCGGGGAGCTGTTTTTT
CDR3: CASTSRNTGELFF

V: TRBV3-1/TRBV3-2
D: .
J: TRBJ1-2
size: .
DNA: TGTGCCAGCAGCCAAGTAAGAAAGGGGTCTGGCTACACCTTC
CDR3: CASSQVRKGSGYTF

V: TRBV7-7
D: .
J: TRBJ1-4
size: .
DNA: TGTGCCAGCAGCTTAGCTCTCGGGGAAAAACTGTTTTTT
CDR3: CASSLALGEKLFF

V: TRBV7-2
D: TRBD2
J: TRBJ2-7
size: once
DNA: TGTGCCAGCAGCTTAGGACTAGCGAGCTCCTACGAGCAGTACTTC
CDR3: CASSLGLASSYEQYF

V: TRBV19
D: .
J: TRBJ1-2
size: .
DNA: TGTGCCAGTAGTACACAAGGGGCAGACCGAGGCTACACCTTC
CDR3: CASSTQGADRGYTF

V: TRBV9
D: .
J: TRBJ1-6
size: .
DNA: TGTGCCAGCAGCCAGGGAGGAGAGAATTCACCCCTCCACTTT
CDR3: CASSQGGENSPLHF

V: TRBV27
D: TRBD1
J: TRBJ2-7
size: .
DNA: TGTGCCAGCAGATCCTTTAGGGGGGACAGGGAGGAGTACGAGCAGTACTTC
CDR3: CASRSFRGDREEYEQYF

V: TRBV6-5
D: .
J: TRBJ2-7
size: .
DNA: TGTGCCAGCAGTTATTCCCTGGGGACTCCCTACGAGCAGTACTTC
CDR3: CASSYSLGTPYEQYF

V: TRBV19
D: TRBD2
J: TRBJ2-2
size: .
DNA: TGTGCCAGTCGCGGACTAGCTAGGTCGGGGGAGCTGTTTTTT
CDR3: CASRGLARSGELFF

V: TRBV9
D: .
J: TRBJ1-3
size: .
DNA: TGTGCCAGCAGCAGAACAGATCCTGGAAACACCATATATTTT
CDR3: CASSRTDPGNTIYF

V: TRBV30
D: .
J: TRBJ2-7
size: .
DNA: TGTGCCTCGACGGGTGCTGCCTACGAGCAGTACTTC
CDR3: CASTGAAYEQYF

V: TRBV29-1
D: .
J: TRBJ1-1
size: .
DNA: TGCAGCGTTGACGTTCGACAGTACGCTGAAGCTTTCTTT
CDR3: CSVDVRQYAEAFF

V: TRBV25-1
D: .
J: TRBJ1-4
size: .
DNA: TGTGCCAGCAGTTTGCCGTCAGCTAATGAAAAACTGTTTTTT
CDR3: CASSLPSANEKLFF

V: TRBV6-1
D: TRBD1
J: TRBJ2-7
size: .
DNA: TGTGCCAGCAGTGAAGTACGGGACAGCTTCTACGAGCAGTACTTC
CDR3: CASSEVRDSFYEQYF

V: TRBV11-2
D: .
J: TRBJ1-3
size: .
DNA: TGTGCCAGCAGCTTAGTTGGGACACGGACCGGAAACACCATATATTTT
CDR3: CASSLVGTRTGNTIYF

V: TRBV6-5
D: TRBD1
J: TRBJ2-7
size: .
DNA: TGTGCCAGCAGTTACTCACAGGGGGCTTACGAGCAGTACTTC
CDR3: CASSYSQGAYEQYF

V: TRBV12-3/TRBV12-4
D: .
J: TRBJ1-5
size: .
DNA: TGTGCCAGCAGTCTTGGCCGGGGTCCCCAGCATTTT
CDR3: CASSLGRGPQHF

V: TRBV2
D: TRBD1
J: TRBJ2-7
size: .
DNA: TGTGCCGTGAGGGACAGTTCCCCTTACGAGCAGTACTTC
CDR3: CAVRDSSPYEQYF

V: TRBV5-8
D: .
J: TRBJ1-3
size: .
DNA: TGTGCCATCGCCGCGGGACGGACCTTATCTGGAGACACCATATATTTT
CDR3: CAIAAGRTLSGDTIYF

V: TRBV10-3
D: TRBD1
J: TRBJ1-2
size: .
DNA: TGTGCCATCAGTGTAACAGGGGCCTTAGGGGGCTACACCTTC
CDR3: CAISVTGALGGYTF

V: TRBV4-2
D: .
J: TRBJ2-5
size: once
DNA: TGTGCCAGCAGCCAAGCCGGAGGGGCGACCCAGTACTTC
CDR3: CASSQAGGATQYF

V: TRBV27
D: TRBD1
J: TRBJ1-5
size: .
DNA: TGTGCCAGCAGTCTCCGACAGGGGAATCAGCCCCAGCATTTT
CDR3: CASSLRQGNQPQHF

V: TRBV10-3
D: TRBD1
J: TRBJ2-1
size: .
DNA: TGTGCCATCAGCGGGACAGGGGTTCTCCACTCCTACAATGAGCAGTTCTTC
CDR3: CAISGTGVLHSYNEQFF

V: TRBV9
D: .
J: TRBJ2-3
size: .
DNA: TGTGCCAGCAGCGTCGCCAGGTGGACAGATACGCAGTATTTT
CDR3: CASSVARWTDTQYF

V: TRBV9
D: TRBD2
J: TRBJ2-1
size: .
DNA: TGTGCCAGCAGCCCAGCGGGGGGCTCCTACAATGAGCAGTTCTTC
CDR3: CASSPAGGSYNEQFF

V: TRBV6-5
D: .
J: TRBJ2-7
size: .
DNA: TGTGCCAGCAGATTAATTGACAGCTACGAGCAGTACTTC
CDR3: CASRLIDSYEQYF

V: TRBV6-2/TRBV6-3
D: .
J: TRBJ1-5
size: .
DNA: TGTGCCAGCAGTAAACACCGGGATACCAATCAGCCCCAGCATTTT
CDR3: CASSKHRDTNQPQHF

V: TRBV3-1/TRBV3-2
D: .
J: TRBJ2-7
size: few
DNA: TGTGCCAGCAGCCGGCAGGACTACGAGCAGTACTTC
CDR3: CASSRQDYEQYF

V: TRBV5-1
D: .
J: TRBJ2-7
size: .
DNA: TGCGCCAGCAGCTTTGGACAGCCAGCCTACGAGCAGTACTTC
CDR3: CASSFGQPAYEQYF

V: TRBV27
D: TRBD1
J: TRBJ1-6
size: .
DNA: TGTGCCAGCACCGGGACAGGGTCGGATTCACCCCTCCACTTT
CDR3: CASTGTGSDSPLHF

V: TRBV15
D: .
J: TRBJ1-1
size: .
DNA: TGTGCCACACAAAAGACAGGCAAAGCTTTCTTT
CDR3: CATQKTGKAFF

V: TRBV5-4
D: TRBD1
J: TRBJ2-7
size: .
DNA: TGTGCCAGCAGCTTGGGGGACAGGGGCACCGAGCAGTACTTC
CDR3: CASSLGDRGTEQYF

V: TRBV18
D: TRBD1
J: TRBJ1-4
size: .
DNA: TGTGCCAGCTCATTAGACAGGGGCTCTGAAAAACTGTTTTTT
CDR3: CASSLDRGSEKLFF

V: TRBV29-1
D: .
J: TRBJ1-1
size: few
DNA: TGCAGCGTTGACTACCGGGTAAACACTGAAGCTTTCTTT
CDR3: CSVDYRVNTEAFF

V: TRBV6-5
D: .
J: TRBJ1-2
size: .
DNA: TGTGCCAGCAGTCCGGGGGAGAACTATGGCTACACCTTC
CDR3: CASSPGENYGYTF

V: TRBV6-2/TRBV6-3
D: .
J: TRBJ1-1
size: few
DNA: TGTGCCAGCAGTACACAGGGAGCCATGGCGGTTGGGATGAACACTGAAGCTTTCTTT
CDR3: CASSTQGAMAVGMNTEAFF

V: TRBV14
D: .
J: TRBJ2-5
size: .
DNA: TGTGCCAGCAGCCAAGAAACCCTGCGTTCTCGAAGAGCTCTACAAGAGACCCAGTACTTC
CDR3: CASSQETLRSRRALQETQYF

V: TRBV19
D: .
J: TRBJ1-5
size: .
DNA: TGTGCCAGTACGGGGGACCTAAATCAGCCCCAGCATTTT
CDR3: CASTGDLNQPQHF

V: TRBV13
D: .
J: TRBJ1-2
size: .
DNA: TGTGCCAGCAGCTTAGCAGGGCTCCATGGCTACACCTTC
CDR3: CASSLAGLHGYTF

V: TRBV12-5
D: .
J: TRBJ2-3
size: .
DNA: TGTGCTAGTGGTTATCTAGCCGACCACACAGATACGCAGTATTTT
CDR3: CASGYLADHTDTQYF